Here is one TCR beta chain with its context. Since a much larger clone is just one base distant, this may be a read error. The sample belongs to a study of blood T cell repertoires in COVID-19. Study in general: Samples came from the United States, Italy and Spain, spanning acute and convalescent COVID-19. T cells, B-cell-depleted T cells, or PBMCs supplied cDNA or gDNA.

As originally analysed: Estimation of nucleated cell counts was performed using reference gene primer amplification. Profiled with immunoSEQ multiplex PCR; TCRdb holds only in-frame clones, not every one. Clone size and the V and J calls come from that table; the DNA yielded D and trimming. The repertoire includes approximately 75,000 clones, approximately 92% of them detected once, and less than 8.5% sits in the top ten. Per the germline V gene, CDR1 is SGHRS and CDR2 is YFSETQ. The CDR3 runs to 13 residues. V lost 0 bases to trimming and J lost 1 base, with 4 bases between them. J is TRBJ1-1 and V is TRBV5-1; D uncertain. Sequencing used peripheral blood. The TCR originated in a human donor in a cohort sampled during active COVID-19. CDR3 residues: CASSLEQNTEAFF. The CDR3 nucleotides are TGCGCCAGCAGCTTGGAACAGAACACTGAAGCTTTCTTT.